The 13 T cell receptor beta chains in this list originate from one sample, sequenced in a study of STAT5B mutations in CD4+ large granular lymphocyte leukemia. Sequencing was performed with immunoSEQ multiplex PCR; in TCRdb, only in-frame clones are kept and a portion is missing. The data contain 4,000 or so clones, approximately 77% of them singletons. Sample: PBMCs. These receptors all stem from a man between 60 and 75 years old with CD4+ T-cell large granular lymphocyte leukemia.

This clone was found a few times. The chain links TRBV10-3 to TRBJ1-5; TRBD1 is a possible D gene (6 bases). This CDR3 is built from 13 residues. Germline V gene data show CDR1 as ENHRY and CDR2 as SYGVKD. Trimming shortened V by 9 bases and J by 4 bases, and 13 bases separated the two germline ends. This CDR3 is CAIQGAGNQPQHF. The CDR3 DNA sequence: TGTGCCATACAGGGTGCGGGGAATCAGCCCCAGCATTTT.

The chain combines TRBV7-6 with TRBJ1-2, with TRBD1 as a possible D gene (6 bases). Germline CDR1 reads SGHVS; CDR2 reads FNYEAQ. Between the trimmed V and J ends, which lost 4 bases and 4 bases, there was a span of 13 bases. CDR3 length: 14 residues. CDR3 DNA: TGTGCCAGCAGCTCCAAGGGGGAAGGCTATGGCTACACCTTC. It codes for CASSSKGEGYGYTF.

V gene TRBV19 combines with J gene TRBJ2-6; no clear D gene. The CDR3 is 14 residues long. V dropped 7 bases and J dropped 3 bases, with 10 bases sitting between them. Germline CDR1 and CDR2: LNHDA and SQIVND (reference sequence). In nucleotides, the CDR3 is TGTGCCAGTACCCTCCTGGGTGGGGCCAACGTCCTGACTTTC. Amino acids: CASTLLGGANVLTF. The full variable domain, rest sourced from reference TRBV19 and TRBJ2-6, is DGGITQSPKYLFRKEGQNVTLSCEQNLNHDAMYWYRQDPGQGLRLIYYSQIVNDFQKGDIAEGYSVSREKKESFPLTVTSAQKNPTAFYLCASTLLGGANVLTFGAGSRLTVL.

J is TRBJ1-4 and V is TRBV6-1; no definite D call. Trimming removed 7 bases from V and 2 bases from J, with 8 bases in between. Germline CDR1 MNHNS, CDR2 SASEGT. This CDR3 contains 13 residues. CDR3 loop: CASISWTNEKLFF. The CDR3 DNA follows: TGTGCCAGCATCAGTTGGACTAATGAAAAACTGTTTTTT.

The CDR3 DNA follows: TGTGCCAGCAGCTTATGGGAGGGGGGGGTCCAAGAGACCCAGTACTTC. Translation gives CASSLWEGGVQETQYF. The V and J genes are TRBV7-9 and TRBJ2-5; D possibly corresponds to TRBD2 (7 bases). CDR3 length equals 16 residues. Germline V gene sequence: CDR1 SEHNR, CDR2 FQNEAQ (reference sequence). Trimming took 2 bases from V and 1 from J, leaving 14 bases between them. The full variable domain, completed using reference TRBV7-9 and TRBJ2-5, is DTGVSQNPRHKITKRGQNVTFRCDPISEHNRLYWYRQTLGQGPEFLTYFQNEAQLEKSRLLSDRFSAERPKGSFSTLEIQRTEQGDSAMYLCASSLWEGGVQETQYFGPGTRLLVL.

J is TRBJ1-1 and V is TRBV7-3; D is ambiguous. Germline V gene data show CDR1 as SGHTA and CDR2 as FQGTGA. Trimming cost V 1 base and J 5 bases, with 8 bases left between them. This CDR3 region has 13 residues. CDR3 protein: CASSLNPETEAFF. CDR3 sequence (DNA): TGTGCCAGCAGCTTAAATCCCGAAACTGAAGCTTTCTTT. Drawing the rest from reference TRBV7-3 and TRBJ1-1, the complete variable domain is GAGVSQTPSNKVTEKGKYVELRCDPISGHTALYWYRQSLGQGPEFLIYFQGTGAADDSGLPNDRFFAVRPEGSVSTLKIQRTERGDSAVYLCASSLNPETEAFFGQGTRLTVV.

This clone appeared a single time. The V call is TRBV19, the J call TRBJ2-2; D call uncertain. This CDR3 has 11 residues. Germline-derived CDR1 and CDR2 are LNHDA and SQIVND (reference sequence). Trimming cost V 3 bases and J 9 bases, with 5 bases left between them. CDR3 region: CASSIGWELFF. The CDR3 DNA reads TGTGCCAGTAGTATTGGATGGGAGCTGTTTTTT.

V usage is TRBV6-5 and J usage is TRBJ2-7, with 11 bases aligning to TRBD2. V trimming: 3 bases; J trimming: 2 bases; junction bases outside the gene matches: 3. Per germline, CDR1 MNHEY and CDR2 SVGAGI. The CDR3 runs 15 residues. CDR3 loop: CASSYLSGGAYEQYF. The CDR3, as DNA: TGTGCCAGCAGTTATCTTAGCGGGGGGGCCTACGAGCAGTACTTC.

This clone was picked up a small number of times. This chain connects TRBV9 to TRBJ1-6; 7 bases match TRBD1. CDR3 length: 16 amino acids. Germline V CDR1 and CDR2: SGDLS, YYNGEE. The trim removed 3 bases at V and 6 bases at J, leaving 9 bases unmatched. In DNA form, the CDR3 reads TGTGCCAGCAGCGAGAGAGACAGGGCTAGTAATTCACCCCTCCACTTT. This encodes CASSERDRASNSPLHF.

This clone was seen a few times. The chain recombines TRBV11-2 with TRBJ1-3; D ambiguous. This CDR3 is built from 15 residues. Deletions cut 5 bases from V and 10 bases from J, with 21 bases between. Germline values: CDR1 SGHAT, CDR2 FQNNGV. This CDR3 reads CASSLEIWAGGTIYF. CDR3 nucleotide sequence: TGTGCCAGCAGCCTCGAAATCTGGGCCGGAGGGACCATATATTTT.

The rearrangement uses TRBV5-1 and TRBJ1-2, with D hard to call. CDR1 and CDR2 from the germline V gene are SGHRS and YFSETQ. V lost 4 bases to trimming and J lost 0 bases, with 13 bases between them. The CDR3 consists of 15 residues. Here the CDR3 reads CASSLDGKTNYGYTF. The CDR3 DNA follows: TGCGCCAGCAGCCTGGACGGGAAGACTAACTATGGCTACACCTTC.

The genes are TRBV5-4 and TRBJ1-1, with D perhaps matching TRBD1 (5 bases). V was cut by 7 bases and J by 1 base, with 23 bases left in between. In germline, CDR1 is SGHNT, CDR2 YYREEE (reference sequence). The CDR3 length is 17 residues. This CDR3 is CASPSEGTGLSNTEAFF. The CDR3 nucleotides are TGTGCCAGCCCTTCCGAAGGTACAGGACTCTCGAACACTGAAGCTTTCTTT.

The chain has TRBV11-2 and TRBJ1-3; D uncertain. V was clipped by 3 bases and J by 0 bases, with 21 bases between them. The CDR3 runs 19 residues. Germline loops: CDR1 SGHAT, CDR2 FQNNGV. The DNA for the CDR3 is TGTGCCAGCAGCTTTATCACCCGGTCGAACACTCTCTCTGGAAACACCATATATTTT. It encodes CASSFITRSNTLSGNTIYF.